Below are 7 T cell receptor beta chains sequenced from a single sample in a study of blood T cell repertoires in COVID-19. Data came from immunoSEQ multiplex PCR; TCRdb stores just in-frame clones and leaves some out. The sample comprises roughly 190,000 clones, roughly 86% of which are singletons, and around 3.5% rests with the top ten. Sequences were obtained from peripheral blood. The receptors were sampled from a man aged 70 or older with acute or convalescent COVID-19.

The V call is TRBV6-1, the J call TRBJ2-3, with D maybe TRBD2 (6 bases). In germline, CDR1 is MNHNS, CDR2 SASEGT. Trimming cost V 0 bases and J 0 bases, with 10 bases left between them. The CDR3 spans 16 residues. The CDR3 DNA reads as TGTGCCAGCAGTGAAGCGGGAGGTCCTAGCACAGATACGCAGTATTTT. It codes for CASSEAGGPSTDTQYF.

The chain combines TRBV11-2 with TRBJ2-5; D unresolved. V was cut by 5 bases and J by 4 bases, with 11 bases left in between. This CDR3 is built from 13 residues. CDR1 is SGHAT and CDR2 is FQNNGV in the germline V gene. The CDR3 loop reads CASSPTMSETQYF. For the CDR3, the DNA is TGTGCCAGCAGCCCCACTATGTCAGAGACCCAGTACTTC.

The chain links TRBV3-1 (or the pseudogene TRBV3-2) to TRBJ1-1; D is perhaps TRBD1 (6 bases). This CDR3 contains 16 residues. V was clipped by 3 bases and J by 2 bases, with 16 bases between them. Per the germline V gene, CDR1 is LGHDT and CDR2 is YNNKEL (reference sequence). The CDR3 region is CASSQGEGQLNTEAFF. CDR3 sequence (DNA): TGTGCCAGCAGCCAGGGTGAGGGACAACTTAACACTGAAGCTTTCTTT.

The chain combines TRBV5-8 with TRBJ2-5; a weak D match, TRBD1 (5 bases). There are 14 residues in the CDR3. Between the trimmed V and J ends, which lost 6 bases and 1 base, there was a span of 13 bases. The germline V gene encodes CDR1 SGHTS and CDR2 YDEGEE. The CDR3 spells CASTGQGIQETQYF. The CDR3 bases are TGTGCCAGCACTGGGCAGGGCATCCAAGAGACCCAGTACTTC.

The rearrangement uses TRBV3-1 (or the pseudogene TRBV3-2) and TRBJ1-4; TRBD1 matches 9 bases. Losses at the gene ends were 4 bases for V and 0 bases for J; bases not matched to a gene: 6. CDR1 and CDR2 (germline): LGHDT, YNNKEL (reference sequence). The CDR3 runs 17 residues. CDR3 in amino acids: CASSRKQGAATNEKLFF. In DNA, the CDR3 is TGTGCCAGCAGCCGGAAACAGGGGGCTGCAACTAATGAAAAACTGTTTTTT.

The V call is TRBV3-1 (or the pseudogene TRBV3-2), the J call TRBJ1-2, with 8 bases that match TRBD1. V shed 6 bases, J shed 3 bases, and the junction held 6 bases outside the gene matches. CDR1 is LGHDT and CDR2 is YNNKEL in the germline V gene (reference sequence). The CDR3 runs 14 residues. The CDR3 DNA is TGTGCCAGCAGTCCCCAGACAGGGGACTATGGCTACACCTTC. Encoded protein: CASSPQTGDYGYTF.

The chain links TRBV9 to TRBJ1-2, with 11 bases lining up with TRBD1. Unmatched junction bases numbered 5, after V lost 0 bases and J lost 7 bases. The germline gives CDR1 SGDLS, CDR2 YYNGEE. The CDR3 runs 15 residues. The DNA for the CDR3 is TGTGCCAGCAGCGTAGTTGGACAGGGGGCTAGTGGCTACACCTTC. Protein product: CASSVVGQGASGYTF.